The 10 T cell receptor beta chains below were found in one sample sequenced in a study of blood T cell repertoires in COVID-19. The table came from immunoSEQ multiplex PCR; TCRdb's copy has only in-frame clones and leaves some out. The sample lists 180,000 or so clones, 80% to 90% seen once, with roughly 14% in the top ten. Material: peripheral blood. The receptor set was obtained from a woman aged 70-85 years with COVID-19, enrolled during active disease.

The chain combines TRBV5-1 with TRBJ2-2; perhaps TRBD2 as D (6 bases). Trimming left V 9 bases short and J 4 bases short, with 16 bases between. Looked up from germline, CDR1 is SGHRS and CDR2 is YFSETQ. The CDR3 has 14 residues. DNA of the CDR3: TGCGCCACCGCGGGGTCGATAGGCACCGGGGAGCTGTTTTTT. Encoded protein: CATAGSIGTGELFF.

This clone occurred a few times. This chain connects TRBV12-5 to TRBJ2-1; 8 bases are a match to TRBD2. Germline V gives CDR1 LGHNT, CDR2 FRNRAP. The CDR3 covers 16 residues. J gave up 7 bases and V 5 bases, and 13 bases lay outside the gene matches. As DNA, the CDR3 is TGTGCTAGTGGTAGGGGGGGCCAGCGGGAGACGAATGAGCAGTTCTTC. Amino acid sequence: CASGRGGQRETNEQFF.

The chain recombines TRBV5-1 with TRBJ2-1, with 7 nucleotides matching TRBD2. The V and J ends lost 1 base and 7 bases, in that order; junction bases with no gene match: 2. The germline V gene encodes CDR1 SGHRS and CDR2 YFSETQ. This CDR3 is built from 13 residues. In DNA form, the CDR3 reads TGCGCCAGCAGCTTGTCGGGGGGAAATGAGCAGTTCTTC. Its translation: CASSLSGGNEQFF.

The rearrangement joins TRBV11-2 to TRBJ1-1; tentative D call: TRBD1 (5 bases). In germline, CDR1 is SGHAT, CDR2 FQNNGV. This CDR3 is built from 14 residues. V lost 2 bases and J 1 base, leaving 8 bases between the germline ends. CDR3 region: CASSLRQKNTEAFF. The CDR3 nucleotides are TGTGCCAGCAGCTTACGACAGAAGAACACTGAAGCTTTCTTT.

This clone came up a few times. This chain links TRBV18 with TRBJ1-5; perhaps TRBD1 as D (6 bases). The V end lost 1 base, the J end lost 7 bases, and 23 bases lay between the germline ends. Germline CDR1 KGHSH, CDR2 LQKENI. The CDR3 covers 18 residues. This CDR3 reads CASSPRSVRQGLGQPQHF. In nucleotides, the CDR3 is TGTGCCAGCTCACCACGATCTGTTCGGCAGGGGTTGGGGCAGCCCCAGCATTTT. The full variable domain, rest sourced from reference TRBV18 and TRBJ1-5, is NAGVMQNPRHLVRRRGQEARLRCSPMKGHSHVYWYRQLPEEGLKFMVYLQKENIIDESGMPKERFSAEFPKEGPSILRIQQVVRGDSAAYFCASSPRSVRQGLGQPQHFGDGTRLSIL.

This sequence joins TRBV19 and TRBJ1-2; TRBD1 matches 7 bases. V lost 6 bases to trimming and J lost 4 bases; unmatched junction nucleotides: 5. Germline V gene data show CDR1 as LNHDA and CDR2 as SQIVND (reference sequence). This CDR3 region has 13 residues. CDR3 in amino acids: CASSRGIFYGYTF. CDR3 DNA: TGTGCCAGTAGCAGGGGGATCTTCTATGGCTACACCTTC.

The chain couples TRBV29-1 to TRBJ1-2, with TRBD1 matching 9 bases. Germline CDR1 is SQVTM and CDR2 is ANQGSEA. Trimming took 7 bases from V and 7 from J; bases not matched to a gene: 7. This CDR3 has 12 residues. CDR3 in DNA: TGCAGCGCCACAGGGGGCGAGGGTGGCTACACCTTC. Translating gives CSATGGEGGYTF.

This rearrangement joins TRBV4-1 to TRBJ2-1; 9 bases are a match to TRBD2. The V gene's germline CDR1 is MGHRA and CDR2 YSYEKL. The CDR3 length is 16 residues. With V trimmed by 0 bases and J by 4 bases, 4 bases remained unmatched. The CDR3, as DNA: TGCGCCAGCAGCCAAGATCGTAGCGGGGGTTACAATGAGCAGTTCTTC. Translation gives CASSQDRSGGYNEQFF.

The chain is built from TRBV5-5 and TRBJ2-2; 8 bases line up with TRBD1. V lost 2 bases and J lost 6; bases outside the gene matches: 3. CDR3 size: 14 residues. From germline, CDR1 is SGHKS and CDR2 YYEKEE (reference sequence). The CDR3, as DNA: TGTGCCAGCAGCTTTCAACAGGGGGCCGGGGAGCTGTTTTTT. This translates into CASSFQQGAGELFF.

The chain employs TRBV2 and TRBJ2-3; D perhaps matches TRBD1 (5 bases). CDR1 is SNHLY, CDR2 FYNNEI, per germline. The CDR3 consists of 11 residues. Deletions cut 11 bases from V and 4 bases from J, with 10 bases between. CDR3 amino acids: CAEGVADTQYF. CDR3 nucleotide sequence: TGTGCCGAAGGGGTAGCAGATACGCAGTATTTT.